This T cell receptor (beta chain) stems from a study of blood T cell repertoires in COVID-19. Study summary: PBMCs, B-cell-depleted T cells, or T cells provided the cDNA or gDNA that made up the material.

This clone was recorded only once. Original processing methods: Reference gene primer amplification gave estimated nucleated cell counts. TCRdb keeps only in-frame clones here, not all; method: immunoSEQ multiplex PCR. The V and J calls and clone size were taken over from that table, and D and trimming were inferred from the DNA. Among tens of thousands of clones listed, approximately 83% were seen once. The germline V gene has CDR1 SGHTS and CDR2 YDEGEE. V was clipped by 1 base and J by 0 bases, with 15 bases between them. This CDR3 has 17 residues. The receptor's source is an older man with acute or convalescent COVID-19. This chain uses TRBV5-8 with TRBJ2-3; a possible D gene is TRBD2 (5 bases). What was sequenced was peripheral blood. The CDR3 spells CASSLQTRITSTDTQYF. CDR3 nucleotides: TGTGCCAGCAGCTTGCAAACTAGGATTACTAGCACAGATACGCAGTATTTT. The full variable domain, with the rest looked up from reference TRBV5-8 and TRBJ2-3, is EAGVTQSPTHLIKTRGQQATLRCSPISGHTSVYWYQQALGLGLQFLLWYDEGEERNRGNFPPRFSGRQFPNYSSELNVNALELEDSALYLCASSLQTRITSTDTQYFGPGTRLTVL.